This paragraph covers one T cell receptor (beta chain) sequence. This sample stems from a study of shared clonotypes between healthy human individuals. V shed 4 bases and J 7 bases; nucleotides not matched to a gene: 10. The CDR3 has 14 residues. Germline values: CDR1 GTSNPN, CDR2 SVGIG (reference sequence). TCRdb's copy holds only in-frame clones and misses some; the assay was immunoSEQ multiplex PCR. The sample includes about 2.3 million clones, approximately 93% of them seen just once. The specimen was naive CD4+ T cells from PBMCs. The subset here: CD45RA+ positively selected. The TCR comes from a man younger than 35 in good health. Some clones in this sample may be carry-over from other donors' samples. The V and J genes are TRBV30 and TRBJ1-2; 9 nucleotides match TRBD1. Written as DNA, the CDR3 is TGTGCCTGGACCGAGGGACAGGGTGTGACTGGCTACACCTTC. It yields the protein CAWTEGQGVTGYTF.